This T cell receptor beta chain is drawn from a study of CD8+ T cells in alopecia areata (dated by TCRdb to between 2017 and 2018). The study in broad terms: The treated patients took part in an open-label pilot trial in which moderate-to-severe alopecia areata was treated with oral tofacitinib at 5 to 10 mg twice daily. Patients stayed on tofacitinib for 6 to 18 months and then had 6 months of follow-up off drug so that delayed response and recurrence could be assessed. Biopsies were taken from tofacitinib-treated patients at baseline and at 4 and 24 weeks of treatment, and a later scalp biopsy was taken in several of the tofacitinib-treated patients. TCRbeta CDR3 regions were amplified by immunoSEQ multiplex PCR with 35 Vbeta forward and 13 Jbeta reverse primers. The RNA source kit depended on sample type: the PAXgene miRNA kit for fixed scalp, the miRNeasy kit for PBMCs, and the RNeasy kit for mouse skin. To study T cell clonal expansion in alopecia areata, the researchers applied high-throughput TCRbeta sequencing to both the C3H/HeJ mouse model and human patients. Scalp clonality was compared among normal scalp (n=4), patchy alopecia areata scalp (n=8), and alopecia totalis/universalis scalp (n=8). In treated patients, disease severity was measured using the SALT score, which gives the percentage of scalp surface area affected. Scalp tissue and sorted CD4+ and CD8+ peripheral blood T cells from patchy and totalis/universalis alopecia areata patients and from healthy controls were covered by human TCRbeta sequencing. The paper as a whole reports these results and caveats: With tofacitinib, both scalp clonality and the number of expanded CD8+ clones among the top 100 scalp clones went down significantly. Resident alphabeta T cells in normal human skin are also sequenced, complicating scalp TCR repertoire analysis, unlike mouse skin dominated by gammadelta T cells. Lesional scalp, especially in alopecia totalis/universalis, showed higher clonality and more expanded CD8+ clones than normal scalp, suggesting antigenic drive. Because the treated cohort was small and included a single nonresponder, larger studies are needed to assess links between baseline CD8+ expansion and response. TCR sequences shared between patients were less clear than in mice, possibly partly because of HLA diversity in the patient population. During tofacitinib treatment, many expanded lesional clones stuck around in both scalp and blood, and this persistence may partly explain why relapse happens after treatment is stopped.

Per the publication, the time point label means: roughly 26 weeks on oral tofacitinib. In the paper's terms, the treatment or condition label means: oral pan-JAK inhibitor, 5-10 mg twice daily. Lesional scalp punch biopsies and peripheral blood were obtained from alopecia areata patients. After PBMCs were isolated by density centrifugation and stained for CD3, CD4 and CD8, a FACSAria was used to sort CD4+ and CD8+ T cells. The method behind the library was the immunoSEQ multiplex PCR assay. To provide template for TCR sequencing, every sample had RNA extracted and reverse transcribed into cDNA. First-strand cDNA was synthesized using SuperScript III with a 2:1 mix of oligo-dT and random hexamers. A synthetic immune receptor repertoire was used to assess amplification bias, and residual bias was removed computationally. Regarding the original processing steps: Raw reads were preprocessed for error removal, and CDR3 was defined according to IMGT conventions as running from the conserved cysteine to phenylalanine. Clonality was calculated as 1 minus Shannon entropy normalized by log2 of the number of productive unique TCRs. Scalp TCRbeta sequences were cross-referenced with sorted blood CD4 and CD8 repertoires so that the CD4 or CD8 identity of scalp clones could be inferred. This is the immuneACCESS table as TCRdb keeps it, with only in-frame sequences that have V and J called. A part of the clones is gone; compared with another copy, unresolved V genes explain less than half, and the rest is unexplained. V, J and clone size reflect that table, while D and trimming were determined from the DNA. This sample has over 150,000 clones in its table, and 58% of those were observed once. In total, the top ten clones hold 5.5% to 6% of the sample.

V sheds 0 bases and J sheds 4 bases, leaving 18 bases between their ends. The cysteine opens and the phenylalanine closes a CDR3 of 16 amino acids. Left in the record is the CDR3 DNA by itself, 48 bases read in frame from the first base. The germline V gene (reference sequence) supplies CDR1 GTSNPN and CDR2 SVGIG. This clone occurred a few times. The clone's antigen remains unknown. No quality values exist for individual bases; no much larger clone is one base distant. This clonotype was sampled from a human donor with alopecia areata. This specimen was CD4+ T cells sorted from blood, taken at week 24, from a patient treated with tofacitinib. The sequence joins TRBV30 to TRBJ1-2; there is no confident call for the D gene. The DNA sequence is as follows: TGTGCCTGGAGTGTACTAAGGACCGTCAACGTCTATGGCTACACCTTC. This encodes CAWSVLRTVNVYGYTF.